Sequencing of this TCR beta chain was carried out in a study of blood T cell repertoires in COVID-19. Study-wide background: Acute and convalescent COVID-19 specimens originated in the United States, Italy and Spain. T cells, B-cell-depleted T cells, or PBMCs provided the cDNA or gDNA that served as material.

As originally analysed: The assay estimated nucleated cells by amplifying reference gene primers. TCRdb's table, derived via immunoSEQ multiplex PCR, lists solely in-frame clones and lacks some. That table furnishes V, J and clone size, whereas the DNA furnished D and trimming. The repertoire has more than 150,000 clones, roughly 90% of them found once; the top ten carry 0.5% to 0.55%. The CDR3 runs 15 residues. Germline V gene lookup returns CDR1 SEHNR and CDR2 FQNEAQ (reference sequence). With 5 bases removed from V and 3 bases from J, the gap between germline ends came to 14 bases. Sample: peripheral blood. The source of this sequence is a man in his fifties with acute or convalescent COVID-19. J is TRBJ2-1 and V is TRBV7-9, with D tentatively TRBD1 (6 bases). The CDR3 DNA is TGTGCCAGCAGCACCACAGGGTACCTCTACAATGAGCAGTTCTTC. Its translation: CASSTTGYLYNEQFF.